Each of the 23 T cell receptor beta chains below was sequenced from the same sample in a study of human T cells and chemical hapten exposure. The time point was: patch test 1, 2 weeks after DPC sensitization. Specified treatment: therapeutic diphenylcyclopropenone sensitization with weekly scalp DPC. MiXCR, applied by TCRdb to the RACE reads, yields one record per CDR3 protein. The sample holds 370,000 or so distinct CDR3 sequences, approximately 4.4% seen once. Sequencing used whole blood, obtained in connection with sensitization to the hapten diphenylcyclopropenone (DPC). These receptors all stem from a woman aged 50 to 65 with alopecia areata. Some clones in this sample may be carry-over from other donors' samples.

There are a few counts of this clonotype. CDR3 nucleotides: TGTGCCAGCAGCCGGGACAGGGGAAGTGGCGGCTACACCTTC. Protein sequence: CASSRDRGSGGYTF. The chain employs TRBV5-6 and TRBJ1-2; 10 bases map to TRBD1. CDR1 is SGHDT, CDR2 YYEEEE, per germline. The trim removed 4 bases at V and 8 bases at J, leaving 8 bases unmatched. This CDR3 is built from 14 residues.

This clonotype came up many times. This chain uses TRBV2 with TRBJ2-3, with TRBD2 matching 9 bases. This CDR3 contains 15 residues. V dropped 0 bases and J dropped 8; count of bases not matched to a gene: 6. Germline loops: CDR1 SNHLY, CDR2 FYNNEI. CDR3 sequence: CASSEARAGGRTQYF. CDR3 DNA: TGTGCCAGCAGTGAAGCGCGAGCGGGGGGTCGTACGCAGTATTTT.

This rearrangement joins TRBV20-1 to TRBJ1-1; the D is unclear. The germline CDR1 and CDR2 sequences are DFQATT and SNEGSKA (reference sequence). This CDR3 is built from 13 residues. Trimming stripped 1 base from V and 1 base from J, with 7 bases between. The CDR3 DNA is TGCAGTGCTAGAGCGGGTTGGAACACTGAAGCTTTCTTT. Translating it yields CSARAGWNTEAFF.

This clonotype has more than one count but fewer than ten. The genes are TRBV7-3 and TRBJ2-5, with 7 bases aligning to TRBD1. This CDR3 is 13 amino acids long. Germline V CDR1 and CDR2: SGHTA, FQGTGA. V was clipped by 3 bases and J by 4 bases; unmatched bases: 2. CDR3 DNA sequence: TGTGCCAGCAGCTTCAACAGGGGAGAGACCCAGTACTTC. Translated: CASSFNRGETQYF. Filled out from reference TRBV7-3 and TRBJ2-5, the complete variable domain reads GAGVSQTPSNKVTEKGKYVELRCDPISGHTALYWYRQSLGQGPEFLIYFQGTGAADDSGLPNDRFFAVRPEGSVSTLKIQRTERGDSAVYLCASSFNRGETQYFGPGTRLLVL.

The table lists this clonotype with many counts. The rearrangement uses TRBV12-3 or TRBV12-4 and TRBJ2-5, with D unclear. Trimming cost V 6 bases and J 1 base, with 3 bases left between them. CDR3 length: 11 amino acids. The CDR3 reads CASSFQETQYF. The CDR3 DNA reads as TGTGCCAGCAGCTTCCAAGAGACCCAGTACTTC.

The V gene is TRBV7-9, the J gene TRBJ1-2; D call uncertain. Between the trimmed V and J ends, which lost 2 bases and 8 bases, there was a span of 6 bases. The length of the CDR3 is 11 residues. The V gene's germline CDR1 is SEHNR and CDR2 FQNEAQ (reference sequence). The CDR3 sequence is CASSLNGGYTF. The CDR3, as DNA: TGTGCCAGCAGCTTAAACGGCGGCTACACCTTC.

The sample holds many counts of this clonotype. The genes are TRBV4-2 and TRBJ1-3; D is ambiguous. Between the trimmed V and J ends, which lost 0 bases and 4 bases, there was a span of 16 bases. This CDR3 has 17 amino acids. CDR1 and CDR2 from the germline V gene are LGHNA and YNFKEQ. CDR3 coding DNA: TGTGCCAGCAGCCAAGATCCGACGGGAAACGGGGGAAACACCATATATTTT. It codes for CASSQDPTGNGGNTIYF.

The chain has TRBV5-5 and TRBJ1-5; TRBD1 is a possible D gene (5 bases). The CDR3 length is 14 residues. V dropped 3 bases and J dropped 2 bases, with 9 bases sitting between them. Looked up from germline, CDR1 is SGHKS and CDR2 is YYEKEE (reference sequence). CDR3 in amino acids: CASSWDWGNQPQHF. DNA for the CDR3: TGTGCCAGCAGCTGGGACTGGGGCAATCAGCCCCAGCATTTT.

This clonotype was seen at least ten times. The chain combines TRBV5-1 with TRBJ2-1; maybe TRBD2 (7 bases). The CDR3 is 21 residues long. Germline CDR1 is SGHRS and CDR2 is YFSETQ. V was pared by 4 bases and J by 7 bases, with 36 bases between. The CDR3 is CASSPGHRVSGSTGIRNEQFF. The CDR3 bases are TGCGCCAGCAGCCCGGGACATCGGGTTAGCGGGTCTACCGGTATCAGGAATGAGCAGTTCTTC.

This clonotype was observed at least ten times. V gene TRBV29-1 combines with J gene TRBJ1-2, with D possibly TRBD1 on 6 matching bases. CDR1 is SQVTM and CDR2 is ANQGSEA in the germline V gene. V lost 1 base to trimming and J lost 0 bases, with 6 bases between them. The CDR3 contains 13 residues. The CDR3 bases are TGCAGCGTTGAAGGGGGGCCTAACTATGGCTACACCTTC. Protein sequence: CSVEGGPNYGYTF. The variable domain in full, completed from reference TRBV29-1 and TRBJ1-2, reads SAVISQKPSRDICQRGTSLTIQCQVDSQVTMMFWYRQQPGQSLTLIATANQGSEATYESGFVIDKFPISRPNLTFSTLTVSNMSPEDSSIYLCSVEGGPNYGYTFGSGTRLTVV.

This clonotype has at least ten counts. The chain carries TRBV1 and TRBJ2-7. TRBV1 is a documented pseudogene. This CDR3 region has 14 residues. The CDR3 sequence is CTSSQESGSYEQYF. In nucleotides, the CDR3 is TGCACCAGCAGCCAAGAATCTGGGTCCTACGAGCAGTACTTC.

This clonotype was counted at least ten times. The chain employs TRBV10-3 and TRBJ2-2, with unresolved D. Germline V gene data show CDR1 as ENHRY and CDR2 as SYGVKD. Trimming took 7 bases from V and 6 from J, leaving 12 bases between them. CDR3 length equals 13 residues. CDR3 DNA sequence: TGTGCCATCACCCCAAGAGGCTCCGGGGAGCTGTTTTTT. Translated: CAITPRGSGELFF.

This clonotype was seen a handful of times. This chain connects TRBV4-3 to TRBJ2-1; 9 bases line up with TRBD2. The J segment lost 3 bases and the V segment lost 1 base, leaving 7 bases of the junction unmatched. The CDR3 spans 17 residues. Germline V gene sequence: CDR1 LGHNA, CDR2 YSLEER. The CDR3 region has the DNA TGCGCCAGCAGCCAAGCTCCTAGCGGGGCGGGCTACAATGAGCAGTTCTTC. Protein sequence: CASSQAPSGAGYNEQFF.

This clonotype was found many times. The chain joins TRBV4-1 to TRBJ1-6; 8 nucleotides agree with TRBD1. The germline CDR1 and CDR2 sequences are MGHRA and YSYEKL. The CDR3 sequence is 17 residues long. Germline trimming cut 1 base from V and 6 bases from J; bases unmatched to any gene: 8. CDR3 region: CASSQGMQGARNSPLHF. The CDR3 DNA is TGCGCCAGCAGCCAAGGAATGCAGGGGGCTCGTAATTCACCCCTCCACTTT.

This clonotype was counted ten times or more. The chain uses TRBV12-3 or TRBV12-4 and TRBJ2-7, with TRBD1 matching 9 bases. V lost 4 bases, J lost 5 bases, and 9 bases stayed unmatched. The CDR3 covers 15 residues. As DNA, the CDR3 is TGTGCCAGCAGTTCACCCGGGACAGGGATCGACGAGCAGTACTTC. It yields the protein CASSSPGTGIDEQYF.

This clonotype turned up a few times. The CDR3 nucleotides are TGTGCCAGTAGTATATCGGGTCTAGCGGGGTACCTAGGGACCTACAATGAGCAGTTCTTC. Translating gives CASSISGLAGYLGTYNEQFF. The V call is TRBV19, the J call TRBJ2-1; the match to TRBD2 covers 9 bases. The CDR3 length is 20 residues. V gave up 2 bases and J gave up 2 bases; unmatched junction bases: 16. Per germline, CDR1 LNHDA and CDR2 SQIVND (reference sequence). Full variable domain (missing parts from reference TRBV19 and TRBJ2-1): DGGITQSPKYLFRKEGQNVTLSCEQNLNHDAMYWYRQDPGQGLRLIYYSQIVNDFQKGDIAEGYSVSREKKESFPLTVTSAQKNPTAFYLCASSISGLAGYLGTYNEQFFGPGTRLTVL.

This clonotype was recorded many times. J is TRBJ2-3 and V is TRBV11-2; 8 nucleotides line up with TRBD2. The V and J ends lost 3 bases and 0 bases, in that order; junction bases with no gene match: 5. This CDR3 has 16 residues. CDR1 SGHAT and CDR2 FQNNGV come from the germline V gene. The CDR3: CASSFPRGGSTDTQYF. CDR3 in DNA: TGTGCCAGCAGCTTCCCCCGGGGGGGTAGCACAGATACGCAGTATTTT. Full variable domain (rest looked up from reference TRBV11-2 and TRBJ2-3): EAGVAQSPRYKIIEKRQSVAFWCNPISGHATLYWYQQILGQGPKLLIQFQNNGVVDDSQLPKDRFSAERLKGVDSTLKIQPAKLEDSAVYLCASSFPRGGSTDTQYFGPGTRLTVL.

This clonotype was detected ten times or more. The CDR3 reads CSASYEGAYEQYF. CDR3 nucleotide sequence: TGCAGTGCTAGTTATGAGGGGGCGTACGAGCAGTACTTC. The gene calls are TRBV20-1 and TRBJ2-7, with 7 bases fitting TRBD1. Germline CDR1 is DFQATT and CDR2 is SNEGSKA (reference sequence). V dropped 3 bases and J dropped 4; count of bases not matched to a gene: 6. CDR3 size: 13 residues.

V gene TRBV20-1 combines with J gene TRBJ1-1, with unresolved D. This CDR3 comprises 13 residues. Germline V gene sequence: CDR1 DFQATT, CDR2 SNEGSKA (reference sequence). The V gene lost 2 bases and the J gene lost 1 base, with 8 bases spanning the gap. In nucleotides, the CDR3 is TGCAGTGCTAGATCGACCCAGAACACTGAAGCTTTCTTT. It is translated as CSARSTQNTEAFF.

In this sample, this clonotype turned up many times. V and J are TRBV11-2 and TRBJ1-2; 7 nucleotides match TRBD1. The CDR3 is 16 amino acids. The V gene end was trimmed by 5 bases and the J gene end by 7 bases; junction bases not matched to a gene: 16. Germline V gives CDR1 SGHAT, CDR2 FQNNGV. Here the CDR3 DNA reads TGTGCCAGCAGCCTCATCCCGGGACAGATATCTATTGGCTACACCTTC. The encoded protein is CASSLIPGQISIGYTF.

Ten or more counts support this clonotype. V usage is TRBV12-3 or TRBV12-4 and J usage is TRBJ2-3, with D unclear. Trimming removed 6 bases from V and 1 base from J, with 8 bases in between. This CDR3 has 13 amino acids. In DNA, the CDR3 is TGTGCCAGCAGCCGAGAGGGCACAGATACGCAGTATTTT. As protein: CASSREGTDTQYF.

This clonotype was seen a handful of times. The chain couples TRBV20-1 to TRBJ1-3, with TRBD1 identical over 7 bases. V lost 6 bases, J lost 1 base, and 6 bases stayed unmatched. Germline V gives CDR1 DFQATT, CDR2 SNEGSKA (reference sequence). The CDR3 runs 14 residues. The CDR3 is CSAGDSFSGNTIYF. As DNA, the CDR3 is TGCAGTGCAGGGGACAGCTTTTCTGGAAACACCATATATTTT.

This clonotype came up many times. This sequence joins TRBV20-1 and TRBJ2-7; the match to TRBD1 covers 8 bases. The germline V gene has CDR1 DFQATT and CDR2 SNEGSKA (reference sequence). The CDR3 contains 12 residues. The V segment lost 3 bases and the J segment 7 bases; nucleotides outside the gene matches: 5. The CDR3 bases are TGCAGTGCTAGTACAGGGGGGAGTGAGCAGTACTTC. This sequence encodes CSASTGGSEQYF.